This T cell receptor beta chain appears in the sequencing data of a study of CD8+ T cells in alopecia areata. Broader study findings: Lesional scalp exceeded normal scalp in clonality, especially in alopecia totalis/universalis. Mice showed TCR sharing more clearly than patients did, possibly owing to HLA. The study also sequences resident alphabeta T cells of normal skin in scalp samples.

The table lists this clone with a few counts. Its antigen is not known. Reverse transcribed after extraction, RNA yielded cDNA as the sequencing template. TCRdb keeps only in-frame clones here, not all; method: immunoSEQ multiplex PCR. The data show 150,000 to 200,000 clones, with 45% to 60% seen just once and less than 5% held by the top ten. The germline V gene encodes CDR1 MDHEN and CDR2 SYDVKM. The CDR3 runs 14 residues. V lost 6 bases and J lost 6, with 18 bases in between. PBMCs yielded sorted CD4+ and CD8+ T cells. This TCR was recovered from a human donor in good health. The specimen was CD4+ T cells sorted from blood. This chain links TRBV28 with TRBJ2-7, with unresolved D. The CDR3 protein is CASSPGREVGEQYF. CDR3 nucleotide sequence: TGTGCCAGCAGCCCTGGCCGAGAGGTAGGCGAGCAGTACTTC.